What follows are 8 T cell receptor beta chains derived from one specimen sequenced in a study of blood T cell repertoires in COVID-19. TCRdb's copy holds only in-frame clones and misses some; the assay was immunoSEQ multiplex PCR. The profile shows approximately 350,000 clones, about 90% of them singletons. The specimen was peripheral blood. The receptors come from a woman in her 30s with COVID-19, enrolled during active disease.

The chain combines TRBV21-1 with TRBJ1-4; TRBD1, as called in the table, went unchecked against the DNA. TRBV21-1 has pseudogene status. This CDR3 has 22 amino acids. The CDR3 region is CASSKVTQDRRGPFGTNEKLFF. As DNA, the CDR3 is TGTGCCAGCAGCAAAGTCACCCAAGACAGAAGAGGTCCTTTTGGAACTAATGAAAAACTGTTTTTT.

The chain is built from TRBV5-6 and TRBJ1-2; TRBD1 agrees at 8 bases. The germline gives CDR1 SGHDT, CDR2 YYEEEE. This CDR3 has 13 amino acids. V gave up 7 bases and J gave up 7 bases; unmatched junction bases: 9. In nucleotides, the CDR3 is TGTGCCAGCGCGGCCCAGGGGGCGCTTGGCTACACCTTC. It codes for CASAAQGALGYTF.

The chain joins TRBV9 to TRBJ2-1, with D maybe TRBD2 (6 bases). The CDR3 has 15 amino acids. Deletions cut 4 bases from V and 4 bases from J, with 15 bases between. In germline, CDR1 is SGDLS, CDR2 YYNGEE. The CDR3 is CASSLLAGSYNEQFF. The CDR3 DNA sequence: TGTGCCAGCAGCCTCCTCGCGGGAAGTTACAATGAGCAGTTCTTC. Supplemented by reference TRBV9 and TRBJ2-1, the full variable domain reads DSGVTQTPKHLITATGQRVTLRCSPRSGDLSVYWYQQSLDQGLQFLIQYYNGEERAKGNILERFSAQQFPDLHSELNLSSLELGDSALYFCASSLLAGSYNEQFFGPGTRLTVL.

The CDR3 bases are TGTGCCAGTAGTATAGTTTTGGGGGCTGGCAATCAGCCCCAGCATTTT. Its translation is CASSIVLGAGNQPQHF. The chain uses TRBV19 and TRBJ1-5, with D possibly matching TRBD1 (6 bases). CDR3 length: 16 amino acids. V was clipped by 1 base and J by 2 bases, with 12 bases between them. CDR1 is LNHDA and CDR2 is SQIVND in the germline V gene (reference sequence).

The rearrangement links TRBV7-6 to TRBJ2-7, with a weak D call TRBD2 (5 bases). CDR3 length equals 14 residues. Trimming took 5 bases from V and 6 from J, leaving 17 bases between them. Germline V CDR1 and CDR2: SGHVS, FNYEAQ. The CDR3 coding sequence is TGTGCCAGCAGCCCAGATGTCGGGGAAGGCGAGCAGTACTTC. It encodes CASSPDVGEGEQYF.

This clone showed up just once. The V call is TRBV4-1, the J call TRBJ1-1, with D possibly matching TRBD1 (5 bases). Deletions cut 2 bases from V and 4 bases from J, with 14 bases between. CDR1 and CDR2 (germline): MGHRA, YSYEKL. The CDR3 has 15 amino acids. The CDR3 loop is CASSQKTEGITEAFF. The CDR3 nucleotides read TGCGCCAGCAGCCAAAAGACAGAAGGAATCACTGAAGCTTTCTTT.

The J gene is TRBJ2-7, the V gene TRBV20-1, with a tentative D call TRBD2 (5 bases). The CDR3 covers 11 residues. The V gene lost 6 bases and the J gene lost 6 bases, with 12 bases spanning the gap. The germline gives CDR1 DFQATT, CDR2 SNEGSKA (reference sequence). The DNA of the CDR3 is TGCAGTGCCCGGGATCTCCTCGAGCAGTACTTC. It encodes CSARDLLEQYF.

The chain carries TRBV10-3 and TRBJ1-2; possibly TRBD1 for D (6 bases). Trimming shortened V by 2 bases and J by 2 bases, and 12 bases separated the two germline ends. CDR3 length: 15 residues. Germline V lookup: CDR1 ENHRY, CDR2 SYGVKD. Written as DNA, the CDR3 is TGTGCCATCAGTGAGCTCGGGGGGCACAACTATGGCTACACCTTC. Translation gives CAISELGGHNYGYTF.